Sequencing of this T cell receptor beta chain was carried out in a study of cytomegalovirus exposure and HLA in healthy donors. Across the whole study: Of the donors genotyped, approximately 400 in all, 65% to 90% fell in the Caucasian-associated ancestry cluster.

The primer mix had 60 Vbeta and 13 Jbeta primers. The method was immunoSEQ multiplex PCR; TCRdb's version includes in-frame clones alone and lacks a portion of them. The table records around 67,000 clones, roughly 65% of them present only once. V shed 4 bases and J 0 bases; nucleotides not matched to a gene: 5. The CDR3 sequence is 15 residues long. Germline lookup yields CDR1 MGHRA and CDR2 YSYEKL. The sequenced material came from PBMCs. This clonotype originated in a woman aged 30 to 39 in good health and CMV-seronegative. The chain combines TRBV4-1 with TRBJ2-5; 7 nucleotides align to TRBD1. This chain's CDR3 is CASSRWTGDQETQYF. The CDR3 coding sequence is TGCGCCAGCAGCCGTTGGACAGGCGACCAAGAGACCCAGTACTTC.